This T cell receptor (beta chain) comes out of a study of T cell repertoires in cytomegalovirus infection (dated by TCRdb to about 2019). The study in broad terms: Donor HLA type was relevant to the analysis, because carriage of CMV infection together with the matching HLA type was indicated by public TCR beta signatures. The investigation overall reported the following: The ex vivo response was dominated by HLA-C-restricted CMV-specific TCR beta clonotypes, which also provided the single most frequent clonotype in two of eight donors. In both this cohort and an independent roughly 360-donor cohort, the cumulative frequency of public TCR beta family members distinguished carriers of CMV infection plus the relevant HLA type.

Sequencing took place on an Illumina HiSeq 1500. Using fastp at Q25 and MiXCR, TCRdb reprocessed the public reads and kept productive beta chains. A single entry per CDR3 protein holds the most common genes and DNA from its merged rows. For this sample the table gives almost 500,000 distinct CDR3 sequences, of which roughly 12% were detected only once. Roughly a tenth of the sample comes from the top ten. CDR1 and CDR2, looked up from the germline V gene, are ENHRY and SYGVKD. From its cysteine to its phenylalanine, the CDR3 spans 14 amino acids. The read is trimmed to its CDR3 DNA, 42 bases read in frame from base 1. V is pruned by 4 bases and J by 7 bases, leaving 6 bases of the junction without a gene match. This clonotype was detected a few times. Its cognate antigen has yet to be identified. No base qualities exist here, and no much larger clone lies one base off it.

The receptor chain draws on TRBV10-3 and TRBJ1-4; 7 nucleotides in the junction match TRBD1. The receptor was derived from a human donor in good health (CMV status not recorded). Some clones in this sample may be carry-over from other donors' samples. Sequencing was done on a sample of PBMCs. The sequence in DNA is TGTGCCATCAGTGCGATCCGACAGGGTGAAAAACTGTTTTTT. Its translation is CAISAIRQGEKLFF.